This entry features one T cell receptor beta chain sequence. The antigen remains unidentified. The record originates from a study of shared clonotypes between healthy human individuals. The naive CD8 population came from CD45RO-negative cells selected for CCR7, without terminally differentiated effector memory CD45RA+ cells. Study-wide results and limits: Sequencing depth was a factor that was expected to affect clonotype sharing among donors.

Germline lookup yields CDR1 SGHTA and CDR2 FQGNSA. The CDR3 is 16 amino acids. V lost 4 bases and J 1 base, leaving 14 bases between the germline ends. Clones were read by immunoSEQ multiplex PCR, and TCRdb kept only the in-frame ones, dropping some. The sample contains hundreds of thousands of clones, 90% to 95% of which appear only once. This TCR came from a young man in good health. Material for sequencing was naive CD8+ T cells sorted from blood. The chain employs TRBV7-2 and TRBJ1-5; TRBD1 is a possible D gene (5 bases). CDR3 sequence: CASSSGLSESNQPQHF. CDR3 bases: TGTGCCAGCAGCTCGGGACTTTCCGAAAGCAATCAGCCCCAGCATTTT.